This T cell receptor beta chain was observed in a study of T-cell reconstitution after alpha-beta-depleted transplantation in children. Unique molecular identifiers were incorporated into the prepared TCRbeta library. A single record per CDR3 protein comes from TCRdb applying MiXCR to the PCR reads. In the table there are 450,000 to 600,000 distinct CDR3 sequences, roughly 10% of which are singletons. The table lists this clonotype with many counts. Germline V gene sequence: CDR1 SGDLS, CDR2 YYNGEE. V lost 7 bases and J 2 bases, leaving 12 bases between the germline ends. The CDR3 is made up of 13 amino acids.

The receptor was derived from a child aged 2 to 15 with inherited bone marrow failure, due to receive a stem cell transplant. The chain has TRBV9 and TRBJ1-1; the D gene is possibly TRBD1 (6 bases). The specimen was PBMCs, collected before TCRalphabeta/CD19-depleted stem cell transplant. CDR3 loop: CASARGLNTEAFF. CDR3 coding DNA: TGTGCCAGCGCCCGGGGGCTAAACACTGAAGCTTTCTTT.